A selection of T cell receptor beta chains follows, all from one sample in a study of blood T cell repertoires in COVID-19. Generated by immunoSEQ multiplex PCR, the TCRdb table keeps only in-frame clones and is missing some. The sample holds approximately 250,000 clones, approximately 80% seen once. Sequenced sample: peripheral blood. The receptors were gathered from a man aged 60 to 69 with acute or convalescent COVID-19. The conserved cysteine and the conserved F or W are not part of the CDR3 here. D genes are given only for firm matches.

j_gene,v_gene,d_gene,CDR3aa
TRBJ2-7,TRBV7-6,TRBD1,ASSFKAGQGIPYEQY
TRBJ1-2,TRBV20-1,TRBD1,SASGRGMGYGYT
TRBJ1-2,TRBV25-1,TRBD1,ASSRQGGVYGYT
TRBJ2-5,TRBV10-1,NA,ASSESNSQETQY
TRBJ2-2,TRBV4-1,TRBD1,ASSLGPTGGSGELF
TRBJ2-1,TRBV4-1,NA,ASELSPRGYNEQF
TRBJ2-5,TRBV7-2,TRBD1,ASILDRGVYQETQY
TRBJ2-1,TRBV7-3,TRBD2,ASSLTAGAFYEQF
TRBJ2-6,TRBV27,NA,ASGRGSTGSGANVLT
TRBJ2-7,TRBV5-5,TRBD1,ASSLETGNFEQY
TRBJ1-1,TRBV7-9,NA,ASSLAEGRTEAF
TRBJ1-1,TRBV5-4,NA,ASSTGRGDTEAF
TRBJ1-2,TRBV30,NA,AWSRGEGYGYT
TRBJ2-4,TRBV21-1,NA,ASSSCGGGQNIQY
TRBJ2-5,TRBV25-1,NA,ASSEYSSRETQY
TRBJ2-5,TRBV6-5,TRBD2,ASSYSPSGVQETQY
TRBJ2-7,TRBV7-6,NA,ASSLGWTRQY
TRBJ1-1,TRBV9,NA,ASSVGQVMTMNTEAF
TRBJ1-2,TRBV4-1,TRBD1,ASSPNPGQGAYGYT
TRBJ1-1,TRBV5-1,NA,ASRQGLDTEAF
TRBJ2-1,TRBV7-3,TRBD1,ASSFSGTGTNEQF
TRBJ1-6,TRBV27,NA,ASSLEGLDSPLH
TRBJ1-2,TRBV6-5,TRBD1,ASSYTPGQGNYGYT
TRBJ2-7,TRBV29-1,TRBD2,SVEEGGSSYEQY
TRBJ1-2,TRBV9,NA,ASSVGSSAYGYT
TRBJ2-4,TRBV19,NA,ASSIRPENIQY
TRBJ1-2,TRBV27,NA,ASSLGGARDGYT
TRBJ2-5,TRBV27,NA,ASSSQETQY
TRBJ2-3,TRBV4-1,TRBD1,ASSQESILPYRGLTDTQY
TRBJ1-1,TRBV6-5,NA,ASSSQGWAF
TRBJ1-4,TRBV6-1,NA,ASSEMVSQNEKLF
TRBJ1-1,TRBV7-2,TRBD1,ASSSEGRGRTEAF
TRBJ2-1,TRBV28,TRBD2,ASSPGTSGRWEQF
TRBJ1-2,TRBV29-1,TRBD1,SAESRGQSGYT
TRBJ1-4,TRBV7-8,NA,ASSPPGSLNEKLF
TRBJ2-2,TRBV4-1,NA,ASSQGLTTGGELF
TRBJ1-1,TRBV7-3,NA,ASSLAPRGADTEAF
TRBJ2-1,TRBV7-9,NA,ASGRRQSYNEQF
TRBJ1-1,TRBV10-1,NA,ASSENKLTGVNTEAF
TRBJ1-1,TRBV4-3,NA,ASSQDLATEAF
TRBJ1-2,TRBV2,TRBD1,ASSETGGIYGYT
TRBJ2-7,TRBV2,TRBD1,ASSAHDRGGYEQY
TRBJ2-3,TRBV20-1,NA,SAGVPGRSDTQY
TRBJ1-2,TRBV11-2,NA,ASSSWSTGLYGYT
TRBJ2-3,TRBV11-2,TRBD1,ASSFTGGRTDTQY
TRBJ2-7,TRBV5-4,NA,ASSLDTGSSYEQY
TRBJ2-5,TRBV30,TRBD1,AWSVRTGGGETQY
TRBJ1-5,TRBV6-2/TRBV6-3,TRBD1,ASSARDRLTQPQH
TRBJ1-4,TRBV4-3,NA,ASSQDNFSLDEKLF
TRBJ1-2,TRBV19,NA,ASSPGQYYGYT
TRBJ2-7,TRBV4-1,NA,ASSQTIGQFTYEQY